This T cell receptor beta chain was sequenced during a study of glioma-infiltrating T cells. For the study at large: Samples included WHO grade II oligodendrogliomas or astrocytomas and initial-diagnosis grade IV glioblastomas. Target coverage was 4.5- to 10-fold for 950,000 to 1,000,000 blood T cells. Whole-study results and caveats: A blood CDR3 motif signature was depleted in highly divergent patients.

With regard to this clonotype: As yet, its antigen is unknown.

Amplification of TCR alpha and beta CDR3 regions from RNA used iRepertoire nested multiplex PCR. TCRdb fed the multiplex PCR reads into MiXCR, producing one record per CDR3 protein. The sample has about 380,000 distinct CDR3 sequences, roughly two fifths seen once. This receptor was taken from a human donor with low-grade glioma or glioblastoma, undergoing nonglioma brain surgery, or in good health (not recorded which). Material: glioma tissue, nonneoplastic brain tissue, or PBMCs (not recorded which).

The CDR3: CASSETAGTDTQYF. The CDR3 DNA reads as TGTGCCAGCAGTGAGACAGCTGGCACAGATACGCAGTATTTT. The genes are TRBV6-1 and TRBJ2-3; a possible D gene is TRBD1 (5 bases). The CDR3 covers 14 residues. V shed 3 bases and J shed 1 base, with 8 bases lying between them. CDR1 is MNHNS and CDR2 is SASEGT in the germline V gene.